This TCR beta chain was captured in a study of blood T cell repertoires in COVID-19. Study as a whole: Acute-phase and convalescent COVID-19 samples originated in the United States, Italy and Spain.

Before being deemed recovered, Cohort 3 donors had two negative PCRs, clearance, or symptom resolution. Trimming removed 6 bases from V and 2 bases from J, with 16 bases in between. The CDR3 has 15 amino acids. In germline, CDR1 is MNHEY, CDR2 SMNVEV (reference sequence). In the original workflow: The assay estimated nucleated cells by amplifying reference gene primers. Profiling relied on immunoSEQ multiplex PCR, and the TCRdb table lists in-frame clones only, not all of them. From that table come the V and J calls and clone size; the DNA was used to work out D and trimming. The table includes 400,000 or so clones, roughly nine tenths detected once.

This sequence joins TRBV27 and TRBJ1-2, with D unclear. Sequencing was done on a sample of PBMCs or T cells enriched from blood (not recorded which). The receptor's source is a man aged 30 to 39 who had recovered from COVID-19. DNA for the CDR3: TGTGCCAGCAGATCGTTTGGCACCTCAAACTATGGCTACACCTTC. It codes for CASRSFGTSNYGYTF.